This TCR beta chain was recovered during a study of cytomegalovirus exposure and HLA in healthy donors. The CDR3 totals 16 residues. Trimming shortened V by 4 bases and J by 7 bases, and 22 bases separated the two germline ends. Germline V lookup: CDR1 LGHNA, CDR2 YSLEER. Study findings and constraints: There were some public TCRs occurring in many donors, but most TCR sequences were rare. Later work associated 17,000 or so TCR beta sequences with HLA alleles at 0.05 false discovery rate.

This clone was recorded a few times. Its antigen remains unknown. The PCR ran on 60 Vbeta and 13 Jbeta primers. In the authors' methods: Among the unique TCR beta chains that a later analysis counted, about 81 million in all, around 11 million were shared. Libraries were prepared by immunoSEQ multiplex PCR; TCRdb keeps only in-frame clonotypes and omits some of them. V, J and clone size are taken as reported in that table, and D and trimming were inferred from the DNA itself. The profile shows approximately 44,000 clones, roughly 80% of them singletons. This clonotype was sampled from a man aged 45-65 years in good health and CMV-seronegative. Sample: PBMCs. V gene TRBV4-3 combines with J gene TRBJ1-2; a possible D gene is TRBD1 (6 bases). The CDR3 DNA follows: TGCGCCAGCAGCCGGCAAATGCCCCCGGGGGGGGCTGGCTACACCTTC. Translated: CASSRQMPPGGAGYTF.